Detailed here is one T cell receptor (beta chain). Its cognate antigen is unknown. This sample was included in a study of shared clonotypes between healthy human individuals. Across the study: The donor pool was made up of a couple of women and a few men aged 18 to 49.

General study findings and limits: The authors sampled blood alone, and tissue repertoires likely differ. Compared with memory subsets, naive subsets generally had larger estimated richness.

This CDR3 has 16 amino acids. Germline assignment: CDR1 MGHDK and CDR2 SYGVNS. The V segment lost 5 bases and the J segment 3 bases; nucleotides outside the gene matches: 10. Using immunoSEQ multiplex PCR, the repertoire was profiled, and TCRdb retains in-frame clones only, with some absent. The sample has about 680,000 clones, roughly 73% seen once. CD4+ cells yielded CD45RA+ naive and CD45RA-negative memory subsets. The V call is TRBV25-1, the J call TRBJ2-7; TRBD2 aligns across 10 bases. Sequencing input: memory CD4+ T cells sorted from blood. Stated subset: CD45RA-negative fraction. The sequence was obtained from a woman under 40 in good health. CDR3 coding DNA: TGTGCCAGCAGTCCCTCTAGCGGGAGCCGATACTACGAGCAGTACTTC. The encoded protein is CASSPSSGSRYYEQYF.